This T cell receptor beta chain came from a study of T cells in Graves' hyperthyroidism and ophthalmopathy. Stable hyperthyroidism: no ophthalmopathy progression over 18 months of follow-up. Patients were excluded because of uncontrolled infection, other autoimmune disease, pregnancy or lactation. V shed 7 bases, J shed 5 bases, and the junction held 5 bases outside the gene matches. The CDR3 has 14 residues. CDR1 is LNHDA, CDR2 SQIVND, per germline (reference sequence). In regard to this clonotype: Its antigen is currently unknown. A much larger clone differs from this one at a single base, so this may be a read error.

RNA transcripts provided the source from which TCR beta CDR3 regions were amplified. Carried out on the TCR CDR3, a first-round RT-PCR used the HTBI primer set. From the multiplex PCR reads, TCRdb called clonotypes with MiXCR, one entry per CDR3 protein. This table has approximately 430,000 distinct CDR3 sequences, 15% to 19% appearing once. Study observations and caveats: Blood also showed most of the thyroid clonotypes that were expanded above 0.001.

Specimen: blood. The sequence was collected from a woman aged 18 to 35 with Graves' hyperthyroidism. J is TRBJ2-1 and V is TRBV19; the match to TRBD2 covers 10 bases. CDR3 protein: CASIPSGSDNEQFF. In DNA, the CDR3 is TGTGCCAGTATTCCTAGCGGGAGCGACAATGAGCAGTTCTTC. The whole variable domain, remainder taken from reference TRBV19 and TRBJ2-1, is DGGITQSPKYLFRKEGQNVTLSCEQNLNHDAMYWYRQDPGQGLRLIYYSQIVNDFQKGDIAEGYSVSREKKESFPLTVTSAQKNPTAFYLCASIPSGSDNEQFFGPGTRLTVL.